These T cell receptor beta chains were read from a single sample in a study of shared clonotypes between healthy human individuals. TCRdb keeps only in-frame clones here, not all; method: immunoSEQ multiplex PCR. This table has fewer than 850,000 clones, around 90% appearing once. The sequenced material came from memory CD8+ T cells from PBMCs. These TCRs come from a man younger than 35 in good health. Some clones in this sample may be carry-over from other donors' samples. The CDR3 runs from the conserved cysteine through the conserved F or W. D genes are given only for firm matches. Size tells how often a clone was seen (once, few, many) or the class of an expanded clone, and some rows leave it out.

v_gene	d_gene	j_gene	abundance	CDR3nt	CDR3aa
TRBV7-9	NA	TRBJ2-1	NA	TGTGCCAGCAGCGACCGGGACTCTCCGGCGTACAATGAGCAGTTCTTC	CASSDRDSPAYNEQFF
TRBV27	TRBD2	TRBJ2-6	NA	TGTGCCAGCAGTTTCAGCGGGGCGCTCGGGGGGGCCAACGTCCTGACTTTC	CASSFSGALGGANVLTF
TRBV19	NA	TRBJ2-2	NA	TGTGCCAGTAGTATACCGGGACATACCGGGGAGCTGTTTTTT	CASSIPGHTGELFF
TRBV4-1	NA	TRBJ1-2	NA	TGCGCCAGCAGCCAGGACAAACCCTATGGCTACACCTTC	CASSQDKPYGYTF
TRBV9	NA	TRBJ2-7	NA	TGTGCCAGCAGCGTAGGGGTTACGACCTCCTACGAGCAGTACTTC	CASSVGVTTSYEQYF
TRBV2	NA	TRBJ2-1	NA	TGTGCCAGCACGGGGGAGGCCCGACAGGGTGAGCAGTTCTTC	CASTGEARQGEQFF
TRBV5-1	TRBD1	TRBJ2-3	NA	TGCGCCAGCTCTTGGACAGGGGGCGACGATACGCAGTATTTT	CASSWTGGDDTQYF
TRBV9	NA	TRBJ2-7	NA	TGTGCCAGCAGCGGCCTGGACTGGTTGGCCTACGAGCAGTACTTC	CASSGLDWLAYEQYF
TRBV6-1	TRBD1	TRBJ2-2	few	TGTGCCAGCAGTCTGACAGGGGGCTACACCGGGGAGCTGTTTTTT	CASSLTGGYTGELFF
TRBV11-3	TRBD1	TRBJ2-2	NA	TGTGCCAGCAGCCGAGACAGGGGGCGAAATACCGGGGAGCTGTTTTTT	CASSRDRGRNTGELFF
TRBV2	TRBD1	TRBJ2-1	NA	TGTGCCAGCACCAGGTTCGACAGGGGGTGGAATGAGCAGTTCTTC	CASTRFDRGWNEQFF
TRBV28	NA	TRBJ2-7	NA	TGTGCCAGCAGTTTAAGTAGTTACCTCGACGAGCAGTACTTC	CASSLSSYLDEQYF
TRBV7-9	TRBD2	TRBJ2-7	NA	TGTGCCAGCAGCTCTCCGACTAGCGGGAGGTCTAACTACGAGCAGTACTTC	CASSSPTSGRSNYEQYF
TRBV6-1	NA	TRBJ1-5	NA	TGTGCCAGCAGTGTTGTCAGGCCGGCAAATCAGCCCCAGCATTTT	CASSVVRPANQPQHF
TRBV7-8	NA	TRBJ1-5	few	TGTGCCAGCAGCTTAGAGGGTGGGCAGCCCCAGCATTTT	CASSLEGGQPQHF
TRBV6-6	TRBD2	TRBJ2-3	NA	TGTGCCAGCAGTTACTCGAAGCGGGGACCGGATACGCAGTATTTT	CASSYSKRGPDTQYF
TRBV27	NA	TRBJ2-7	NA	TGTGCCAGCAGTTTAGTTGAGGGAGGGGGATACGAGCAGTACTTC	CASSLVEGGGYEQYF